This entry describes one T cell receptor (beta chain). These data belong to a study of blood T cell repertoires in COVID-19. Study-wide context: Acute-phase and convalescent COVID-19 samples originated in the United States, Italy and Spain. T cells, B-cell-depleted T cells, or PBMCs supplied cDNA or gDNA.

Source study methods: Quantification of nucleated cells was approximated via reference gene primer amplification. Some clones are missing from TCRdb's copy, which holds only in-frame ones; the method was immunoSEQ multiplex PCR. V and J calls and clone size come straight from that table; D and trimming were deduced from the DNA. The sample consists of more than 60,000 clones, roughly 85% of them appearing once. The sequenced material came from peripheral blood. The TCR sequence derives from a human donor in a cohort sampled during active COVID-19.

DNA of the CDR3: TGCAGTGCTAGTAAAGACAGCTCCTACAATGAGCAGTTCTTC. Translating it yields CSASKDSSYNEQFF. This chain uses TRBV20-1 with TRBJ2-1; weak D call: TRBD1 (5 bases). Germline CDR1 reads DFQATT; CDR2 reads SNEGSKA (reference sequence). This CDR3 contains 14 residues. V was cut by 3 bases and J by 0 bases, with 9 bases left in between.